The 11 T cell receptor beta chains reported below all come from one sample, sequenced in a study of CD8 T cells in Susac syndrome. Random hexamers were used to reverse transcribe the RNA input (roughly 0.5 to 1 ug). TCRdb processed the immunoSEQ multiplex PCR reads anew with MiXCR; each CDR3 protein has one entry. The table lists 180,000 or so distinct CDR3 sequences, 85% to 95% of them singletons, with more than 0.08% in the top ten. Sequences were obtained from CD4+ T cells from PBMCs. Receptors were obtained from a human donor with Susac syndrome.

This clonotype occurred a few times. The J gene is TRBJ2-6, the V gene TRBV9; D remains unclear. V was trimmed by 5 bases and J by 0 bases, leaving 6 bases between them. Germline CDR1 SGDLS, CDR2 YYNGEE. The CDR3 contains 14 residues. CDR3 in amino acids: CASSQDSGANVLTF. CDR3 bases: TGTGCCAGCAGTCAGGACTCTGGGGCCAACGTCCTGACTTTC.

The chain recombines TRBV20-1 with TRBJ1-5; perhaps TRBD1 as D (6 bases). The V gene's germline CDR1 is DFQATT and CDR2 SNEGSKA (reference sequence). CDR3 length equals 14 residues. The V and J ends lost 3 bases and 6 bases respectively, with 15 bases between them. CDR3 DNA: TGCAGTGCTAGCGGGACAACCGCAAGTCAGCCCCAGCATTTT. This sequence encodes CSASGTTASQPQHF.

The rearrangement links TRBV7-2 to TRBJ2-2; D is undetermined. The CDR3 has 14 amino acids. Trimming removed 5 bases from V and 1 base from J, with 8 bases in between. The germline gives CDR1 SGHTA, CDR2 FQGNSA. CDR3: CASSPPQNTGELFF. In DNA, the CDR3 is TGTGCCAGCAGCCCACCCCAGAACACCGGGGAGCTGTTTTTT.

The V gene is TRBV15, the J gene TRBJ2-2; D is perhaps TRBD2 (6 bases). The ends were cut back, 0 bases at V and 4 bases at J, with 9 bases in the middle. Germline V CDR1 and CDR2: LNHNV, YYDKDF (reference sequence). This CDR3 has 15 amino acids. The CDR3 loop is CATSREGTVTGELFF. CDR3 nucleotides: TGTGCCACCAGCAGAGAGGGGACTGTCACCGGGGAGCTGTTTTTT. The whole variable domain, remainder taken from reference TRBV15 and TRBJ2-2, is DAMVIQNPRYQVTQFGKPVTLSCSQTLNHNVMYWYQQKSSQAPKLLFHYYDKDFNNEADTPDNFQSRRPNTSFCFLDIRSPGLGDTAMYLCATSREGTVTGELFFGEGSRLTVL.

The rearrangement joins TRBV6-1 to TRBJ2-7; 7 bases fit TRBD1. Germline lookup yields CDR1 MNHNS and CDR2 SASEGT. V lost 7 bases to trimming and J lost 4 bases; unmatched junction nucleotides: 16. This CDR3 contains 16 residues. The chain's CDR3 is CASKQRQGSSGYEQYF. The CDR3 DNA follows: TGTGCCAGCAAGCAAAGACAGGGTTCGTCGGGTTACGAGCAGTACTTC.

The chain recombines TRBV28 with TRBJ2-1, with D possibly being TRBD2 (7 bases). CDR1 is MDHEN, CDR2 SYDVKM, per germline. The CDR3 sequence is 15 residues long. With 2 bases removed from V and 6 bases from J, the gap between germline ends came to 14 bases. As DNA, the CDR3 is TGTGCCAGCAGTTTAAGGGGGGGGTTCGGCAATGAGCAGTTCTTC. Translated: CASSLRGGFGNEQFF. Filled out from reference TRBV28 and TRBJ2-1, the complete variable domain reads DVKVTQSSRYLVKRTGEKVFLECVQDMDHENMFWYRQDPGLGLRLIYFSYDVKMKEKGDIPEGYSVSREKKERFSLILESASTNQTSMYLCASSLRGGFGNEQFFGPGTRLTVL.

The chain carries TRBV20-1 and TRBJ2-5, with unresolved D. Trimming left V 0 bases short and J 2 bases short, with 10 bases between. The CDR3 is 14 residues long. Germline-derived CDR1 and CDR2 are DFQATT and SNEGSKA (reference sequence). The CDR3 nucleotides are TGCAGTGCTAGAGATCAAAAACGACAAGAGACCCAGTACTTC. This translates into CSARDQKRQETQYF.

This clonotype was detected once. This chain links TRBV19 with TRBJ2-5, with 12 positions matching TRBD1. There are 15 residues in the CDR3. Per germline, CDR1 LNHDA and CDR2 SQIVND (reference sequence). V shed 3 bases and J 5 bases; nucleotides not matched to a gene: 4. The CDR3 region is CASSMGQGAVETQYF. The CDR3, as DNA: TGTGCCAGTAGTATGGGACAGGGGGCGGTGGAGACCCAGTACTTC.

The gene calls are TRBV20-1 and TRBJ2-3; possibly TRBD2 for D (6 bases). V lost 1 base to trimming and J lost 0 bases, with 20 bases between them. Germline V gene sequence: CDR1 DFQATT, CDR2 SNEGSKA (reference sequence). This CDR3 is 18 amino acids long. The CDR3: CSARVPTGADISTDTQYF. As DNA, the CDR3 is TGCAGTGCTAGAGTTCCCACGGGAGCGGATATTAGCACAGATACGCAGTATTTT.

The chain joins TRBV5-1 to TRBJ2-1; D gene unclear. Germline V gene data show CDR1 as SGHRS and CDR2 as YFSETQ. With 0 bases removed from V and 3 bases from J, the gap between germline ends came to 7 bases. The CDR3 runs 14 residues. For the CDR3, the DNA is TGCGCCAGCAGCTTGGGGTCCCTCTACAATGAGCAGTTCTTC. This encodes CASSLGSLYNEQFF.

The chain couples TRBV15 to TRBJ1-4; tentatively, D is TRBD1 (6 bases). Trimming pared 0 bases from V and 5 bases from J, leaving 13 bases between. CDR3 length: 16 residues. Germline CDR1 and CDR2: LNHNV and YYDKDF (reference sequence). CDR3 loop: CATSRDRRQGNEKLFF. Here the CDR3 DNA reads TGTGCCACCAGCAGAGATCGGAGGCAGGGGAATGAAAAACTGTTTTTT.